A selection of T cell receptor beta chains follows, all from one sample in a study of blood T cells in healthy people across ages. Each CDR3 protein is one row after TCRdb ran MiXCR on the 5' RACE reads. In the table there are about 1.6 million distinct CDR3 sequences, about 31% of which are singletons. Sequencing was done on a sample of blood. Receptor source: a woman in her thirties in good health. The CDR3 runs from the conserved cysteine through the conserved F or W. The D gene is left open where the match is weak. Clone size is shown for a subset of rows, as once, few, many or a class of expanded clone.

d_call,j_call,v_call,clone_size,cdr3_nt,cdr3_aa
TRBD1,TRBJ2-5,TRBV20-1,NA,TGCAGAGCAAACCCGGGACAGGGGGCTTTTTGGGAACAAGAGACCCAGTACTTC,CRANPGQGAFWEQETQYF
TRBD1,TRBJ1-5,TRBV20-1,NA,TGCAGTGCTAGTAACAGGGGAGAGGGGGTTGGTAGCAATCAGCCCCAGCATTTT,CSASNRGEGVGSNQPQHF
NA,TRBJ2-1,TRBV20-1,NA,TGCAGTGCCCTCGCGGCGGAGTACAATGAGCAGTTCTTC,CSALAAEYNEQFF
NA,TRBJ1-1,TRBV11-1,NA,TGTGCCAGCAGCCGGGGCGGGTTGGGCACTGAAGCTTTCTTT,CASSRGGLGTEAFF
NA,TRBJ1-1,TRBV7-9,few,TGTGCCAGCAGCTTAACCCCAGGGATCAACACTGAAGCTTTCTTT,CASSLTPGINTEAFF
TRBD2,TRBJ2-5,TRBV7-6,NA,TGTGCCAGCAGCTTAGGGGGGGGAAGCCCCGAGACCCAGTACTTC,CASSLGGGSPETQYF
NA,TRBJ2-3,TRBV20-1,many,TGCAGTGCTAGAGATCCCGGCGATCCTAGCGTAAATACGCAGTATTTT,CSARDPGDPSVNTQYF
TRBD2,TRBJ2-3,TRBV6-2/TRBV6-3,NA,TGTGCCAGCAGTTACCCACTGGGGGGAGCGGGGGCCACAGATACGCAGTATTTT,CASSYPLGGAGATDTQYF
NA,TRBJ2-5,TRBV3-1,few,TGTGCCAGCAGCCAAGAAGCTATCCGGTACTTC,CASSQEAIRYF
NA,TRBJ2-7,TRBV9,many,TGTGCCAGTCAGCCAGGAGGTACTACCTACGAGCAGTACTTC,CASQPGGTTYEQYF
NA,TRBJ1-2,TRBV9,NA,TGTGCCAGCTTCCGTGACCAGGGGAGCGGCTACACCTTC,CASFRDQGSGYTF
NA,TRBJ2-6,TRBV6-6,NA,TGTGCCAGCAGTCGGGTTTCCTCTGGGGCCAACGTCCTGACTTTC,CASSRVSSGANVLTF
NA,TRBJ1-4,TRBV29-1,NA,TGCAGCGTTGTAGTCGGGTTGGCTAATGAAAAACTGTTTTTT,CSVVVGLANEKLFF
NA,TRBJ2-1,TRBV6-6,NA,TGTGCCAGCAGTTACAACTCGGACCTCGCTGGCGATGAGCAGTTCTTC,CASSYNSDLAGDEQFF
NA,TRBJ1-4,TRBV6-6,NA,TGTGCCAGCAGTTACTCTAGCAGGAATGAAAAACTGTTTTTT,CASSYSSRNEKLFF
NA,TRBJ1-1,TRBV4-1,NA,TGCGCCAGCAGATATACGGGGCACACTGAAGCTTTCTTT,CASRYTGHTEAFF
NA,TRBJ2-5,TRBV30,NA,TGTGCCTGGAGTCCCAGGCGTTTGAATAGGGAGCAGTACTTC,CAWSPRRLNREQYF
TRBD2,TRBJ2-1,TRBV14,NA,TGTGCCAGCAGCCAAGATAGAGGGGGGGCTAGCGGGAGATGGAGCAATGGGCAGTTCTTC,CASSQDRGGASGRWSNGQFF
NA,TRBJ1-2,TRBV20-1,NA,TGCAGTGCGCCCGCAAATCGTTGGTACTATGGCTACACCTTC,CSAPANRWYYGYTF
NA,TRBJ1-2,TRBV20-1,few,TGCAGTGCTGCGGCTTCCAGGGGCTTGGGTGGCTACACCTTC,CSAAASRGLGGYTF
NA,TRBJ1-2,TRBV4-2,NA,TGTGCCAGCAGCCAACTGGACTTTACTAACTATGGCTACACCTTC,CASSQLDFTNYGYTF
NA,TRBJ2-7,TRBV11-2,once,TGTGCCAGCAGCTCAGGACGGAATGAGCAGTACTTC,CASSSGRNEQYF
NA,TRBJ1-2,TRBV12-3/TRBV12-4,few,TGTGCCAGCAGTTTTTCCACGAGGGGCTATGGCTACACCTTC,CASSFSTRGYGYTF
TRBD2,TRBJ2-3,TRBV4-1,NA,TGCGCCAGCAGCCAAAGGGACCCCCGGGGGGGCACAGATACGCAGTATTTT,CASSQRDPRGGTDTQYF
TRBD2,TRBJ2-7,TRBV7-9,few,TGTGCCAGCAGCTTTTTAATGGGCGGGAGTTCCGAGCAGTACTTC,CASSFLMGGSSEQYF
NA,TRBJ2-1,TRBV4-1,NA,TGCGCCAGCAGCCGAGAAGCCCCACCGACCTACAATGAGCAGTTCTTC,CASSREAPPTYNEQFF
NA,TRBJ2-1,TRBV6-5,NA,TGTGCCAGCAGTTACTCCCGCCCTTTCGGGAAGTACAATGAGCAGTTCTTC,CASSYSRPFGKYNEQFF
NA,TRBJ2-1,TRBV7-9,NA,TGTGCCAGCAGCTCCCGAGCTAGCGTCTACAATGAGCAGTTCTTC,CASSSRASVYNEQFF
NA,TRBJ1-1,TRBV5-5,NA,TGTGCCAGTGCACGGGCACCGGGCCTGAACACTGAAGCTTTCTTT,CASARAPGLNTEAFF
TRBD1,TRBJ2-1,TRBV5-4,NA,TGTGCCAGCAGATCCCACCAGGGGGACCAAGAGACCCAGTTCTTC,CASRSHQGDQETQFF
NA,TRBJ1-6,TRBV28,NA,TGTGCCAGCAGTTCCTGGGGGAATCCCCTCCACTTT,CASSSWGNPLHF
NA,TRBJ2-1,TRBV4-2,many,TGTGCCAGCAGCCAAGCGGTGGCGGGATCCTACAATGAGCAGTTCTTC,CASSQAVAGSYNEQFF
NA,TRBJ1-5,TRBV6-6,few,TGTGCCAGCAGTTACATCAGGGGTGGGGATCAGCCCCAGCATTTT,CASSYIRGGDQPQHF
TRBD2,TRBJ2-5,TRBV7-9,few,TGTGCCAGCAGCCGACTAGCGGGGCCGAGGGAGACCCAGTACTTC,CASSRLAGPRETQYF
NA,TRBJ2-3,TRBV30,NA,TGTGCCTGGACCACGGGGCGGCCCACAGATACGCAGTATTTT,CAWTTGRPTDTQYF
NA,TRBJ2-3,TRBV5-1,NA,TGCGCCAGCAGCTTGGCATGGGGGTTTGGGACCCGGGCAGATACGCAGTATTTT,CASSLAWGFGTRADTQYF
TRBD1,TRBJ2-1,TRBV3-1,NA,TGTGCCAGCAGCCCAATTGGGACAGGGGTGTTCGTTGAGCAGTTCTTC,CASSPIGTGVFVEQFF
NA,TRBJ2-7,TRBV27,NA,TGTGCCAGCAGTTCTGATGGGGGCTACGAGCAGTACTTC,CASSSDGGYEQYF
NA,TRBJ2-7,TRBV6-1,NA,TGTGCCAGCAGTCAGTCCGGACTAAGCGAGCAGTACTTC,CASSQSGLSEQYF
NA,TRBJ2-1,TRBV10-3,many,TGTGCCATCAGTGTTAAATCACCCGACAATGAGCAGTTCTTC,CAISVKSPDNEQFF
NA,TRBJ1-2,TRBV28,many,TGTGCCAGCAGTAGTCGGACGGTGGCTAACTATGGCTACACCTTC,CASSSRTVANYGYTF
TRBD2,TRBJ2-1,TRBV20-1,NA,TGCAGTGCTAGATGGGGGGTAGCGGGAGTCCATGAGCAGTTCTTC,CSARWGVAGVHEQFF
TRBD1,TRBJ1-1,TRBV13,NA,TGTGCCAGCAGCACCCACAGGGGGCAGGGCACTGAAGCTTTCTTT,CASSTHRGQGTEAFF
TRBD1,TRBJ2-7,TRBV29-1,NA,TGCAGCGGCGGACAGGGGGCCGAGCAGTACTTC,CSGGQGAEQYF
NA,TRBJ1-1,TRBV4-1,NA,TGCGCCAGCAGCCAAGTCTCGGGGGCTGAAGCTTTCTTT,CASSQVSGAEAFF
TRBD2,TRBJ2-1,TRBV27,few,TGTGCCAGCAGTTTATCTAGCGGGAGAATGGGGAATGAGCAGTTCTTC,CASSLSSGRMGNEQFF
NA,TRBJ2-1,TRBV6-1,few,TGTGCCAGCAGTGATTCTCGGGGACTCCCCTTTCGCGAGCAGTTCTTC,CASSDSRGLPFREQFF
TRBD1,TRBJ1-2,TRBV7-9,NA,TGTGCCAGCAGCTTTGCCTTCCCGGGACAGGGGAACTATGGCTACACCTTC,CASSFAFPGQGNYGYTF
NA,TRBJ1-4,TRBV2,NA,TGTGCCAGCATGGCAGCAACTAATGAAAAACTGTTTTTT,CASMAATNEKLFF
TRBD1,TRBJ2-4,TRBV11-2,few,TGTGCCAGCAGCCGGGACAGGGGAACTAACATTCAGTACTTC,CASSRDRGTNIQYF
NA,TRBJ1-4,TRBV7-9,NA,TGTGCCAGCAGGATGAATCTACGGGGGTTAACGGATGAAAAACTGTTTTTT,CASRMNLRGLTDEKLFF
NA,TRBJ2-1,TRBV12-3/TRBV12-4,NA,TGTGCCAGCAGCCCCTCGGGACTCCTTTTCTTC,CASSPSGLLFF
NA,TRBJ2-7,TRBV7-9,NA,TGTGCCAGCAGCTTGGATAGCCATAGGCCGTACGAGCAGTACTTC,CASSLDSHRPYEQYF
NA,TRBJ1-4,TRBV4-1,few,TGCGCCAGCGGTTATCGGGACTCCGAGGGGGAAAAACTGTTTTTT,CASGYRDSEGEKLFF
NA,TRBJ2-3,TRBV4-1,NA,TGCGCCAGCAGCCAGCGGGACAGCGTAACAGATACGCAGTATTTT,CASSQRDSVTDTQYF
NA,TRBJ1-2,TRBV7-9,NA,TGTGCCGGCAGCTCTTGTTCGGACTTAGGACAGATATATGGCTACACCTTC,CAGSSCSDLGQIYGYTF
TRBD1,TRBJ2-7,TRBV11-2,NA,TGCGCCAGCAGCCGTTTAGACAGGGGGCTATACAATGAGCAGTACTTC,CASSRLDRGLYNEQYF